The present T cell receptor (beta chain) was sequenced within a study of identical twins. There were only healthy Caucasians among the donors. The table lists this clonotype with many counts. Antigen: not known. CDR1 and CDR2 (germline): SQVTM, ANQGSEA. The ends were cut back, 5 bases at V and 1 base at J, with 9 bases in the middle. The CDR3 is 12 residues long. Findings and limits, study-wide: A partial confounding effect on zero-insertion analyses could come from invariant MAIT and iNKT cells.

With template switching, a universal primer site was added, and the cDNA carried unique molecular identifiers. TCRdb re-called the 5' RACE reads with MiXCR, one entry per CDR3 protein. The table has roughly 540,000 distinct CDR3 sequences, roughly a fifth seen once. These data were also reused for a study on T cells expressing NK-cell markers. As that report states: Repertoire data for TCR beta were derived from sorted T cells (CD3+CD56+NKG2C+, CD3+CD56+NKG2C- and CD3+CD56-NKG2C+).

Sequenced material: CD4+ T cells sorted from blood. The V call is TRBV29-1, the J call TRBJ2-7; D unclear. The sequence was collected from a woman aged 18-30 years in good health. CDR3 DNA sequence: TGCAGCGTTATGTCCGGGTCCTACGAGCAGTACTTC. Translating gives CSVMSGSYEQYF.